Listed below are T cell receptor beta chains from one sample, sequenced in a study of vaccination and CD4 T cells after COVID-19. These receptors' antigens are unknown. TCRdb used MiXCR to reprocess the PCR reads, holding one entry per CDR3 protein. The table records thousands of distinct CDR3 sequences, 44% of them present only once. The material sequenced was CD4+ T cells from blood, cultured in vitro. All receptors derive from a human donor who had recovered from COVID-19. Each CDR3 is given with its conserved first and last residue. The size of a clone is reported for some rows only, either as once, few or many, or as a class for expanded clones.

J gene | V gene | clone size | CDR3 protein
TRBJ1-2 | TRBV20-1 | NA | CSALTGGLYGYTF
TRBJ1-4 | TRBV20-1 | few | CSAPPPGQGARGEKLFF
TRBJ2-7 | TRBV25-1 | NA | CASSGPPGLSRGSYEQYF
TRBJ2-3 | TRBV30 | few | CAWSGLTTQYF
TRBJ2-1 | TRBV20-1 | few | CSARGINGITYNEQFF
TRBJ1-5 | TRBV5-8 | NA | CASSFQTGHQPQHF
TRBJ1-2 | TRBV5-1 | NA | CASSLAAKGYGYTF
TRBJ2-3 | TRBV20-1 | medium-sized | CSAIAGGKRDTQYF
TRBJ1-1 | TRBV4-1 | few | CASSHRQGHTEAFF
TRBJ2-3 | TRBV7-8 | NA | CASSLLSWGSLTDTQYF
TRBJ1-2 | TRBV28 | NA | CASSYRGYGYTF
TRBJ2-6 | TRBV6-5 | NA | CASSSSGAGANVLTF
TRBJ1-1 | TRBV6-1 | few | CASSTDRGTEAFF
TRBJ1-1 | TRBV20-1 | few | CSARPRRKNTEAFF
TRBJ2-1 | TRBV30 | NA | CAWSDPPWNQQFF
TRBJ1-2 | TRBV5-6 | NA | CASSLPQGLGYTF